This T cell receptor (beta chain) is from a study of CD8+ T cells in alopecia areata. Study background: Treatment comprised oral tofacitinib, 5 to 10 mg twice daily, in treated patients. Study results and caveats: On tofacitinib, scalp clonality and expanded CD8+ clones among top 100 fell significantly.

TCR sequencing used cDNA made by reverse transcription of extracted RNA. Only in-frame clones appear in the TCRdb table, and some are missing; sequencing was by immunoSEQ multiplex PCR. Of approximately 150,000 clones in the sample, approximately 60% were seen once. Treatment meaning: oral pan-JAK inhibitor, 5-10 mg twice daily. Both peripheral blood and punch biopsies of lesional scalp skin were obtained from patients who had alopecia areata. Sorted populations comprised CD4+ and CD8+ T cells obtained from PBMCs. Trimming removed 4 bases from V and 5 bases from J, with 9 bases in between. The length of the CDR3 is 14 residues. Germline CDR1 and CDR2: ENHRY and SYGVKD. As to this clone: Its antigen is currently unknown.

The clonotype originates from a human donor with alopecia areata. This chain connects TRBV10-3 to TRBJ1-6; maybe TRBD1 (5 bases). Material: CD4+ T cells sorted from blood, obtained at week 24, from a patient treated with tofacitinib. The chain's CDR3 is CAISAVRDNSPLHF. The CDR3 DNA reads TGTGCCATCAGTGCAGTCAGGGATAATTCACCCCTCCACTTT.